A selection of T cell receptor beta chains follows, all from one sample in a study of blood T cell repertoires in COVID-19. Clones were sequenced by immunoSEQ multiplex PCR, and TCRdb holds only the in-frame ones, with some missing. The table lists 200,000 to 250,000 clones, 80% to 90% of them singletons. Sequences were obtained from peripheral blood. Receptors originate from a woman between 45 and 60 years old with active or convalescent COVID-19. Each CDR3 is given with its conserved first and last residue. The D gene is left open where the match is weak. Expanded clones are given a class, and other clones once, few, many or no size at all.

>.|13|TRBV3-1/TRBV3-2|TRBJ2-5|.
CASSPDYQETQYF
TGTGCCAGCAGCCCCGACTATCAAGAGACCCAGTACTTC
>.|15|TRBV6-1|TRBJ2-3|.
CASSERPAGTDTQYF
TGTGCCAGCAGTGAGAGGCCGGCCGGCACAGATACGCAGTATTTT
>.|12|TRBV19|TRBJ2-7|.
CASSIFGAEQYF
TGTGCCAGTAGTATATTTGGGGCCGAGCAGTACTTC
>.|13|TRBV12-3/TRBV12-4|TRBJ1-5|.
CASSRRVNQPQHF
TGTGCCAGCAGCCGACGGGTCAATCAGCCCCAGCATTTT
>.|14|TRBV18|TRBJ2-3|TRBD2
CASSPGRVTDTQYF
TGTGCCAGCTCGCCCGGGAGGGTCACAGATACGCAGTATTTT
>.|17|TRBV3-1/TRBV3-2|TRBJ1-2|TRBD1
CASSPGQEKLKNYGYTF
TGTGCCAGCAGCCCAGGACAGGAGAAGTTAAAGAACTATGGCTACACCTTC
>.|13|TRBV27|TRBJ2-3|.
CASSWVPRGTQYF
TGTGCCAGCAGTTGGGTTCCCAGGGGTACGCAGTATTTT
>.|16|TRBV6-5|TRBJ2-6|.
CASSYRGFSGANVLTF
TGTGCCAGCAGTTACAGGGGATTTTCTGGGGCCAACGTCCTGACTTTC
>once|19|TRBV7-3|TRBJ2-3|.
CASSPGQVLSGINPDTQYF
TGTGCCAGCAGCCCGGGACAGGTACTCAGCGGGATTAATCCAGATACGCAGTATTTT
>.|14|TRBV5-1|TRBJ1-6|.
CASSLGVGNSPLHF
TGCGCCAGCAGCTTGGGGGTGGGCAATTCACCCCTCCACTTT
>.|13|TRBV19|TRBJ2-1|.
CASSMRDYNEQFF
TGTGCCAGTAGTATGAGGGACTACAATGAGCAGTTCTTC
>.|15|TRBV19|TRBJ2-6|TRBD1
CASSIGDRWANVLTF
TGTGCCAGTAGTATCGGGGACAGGTGGGCCAACGTCCTGACTTTC
>.|15|TRBV10-3|TRBJ1-1|TRBD1
CAILTQTGGYGEAFF
TGTGCCATCCTAACGCAGACAGGGGGTTATGGTGAAGCTTTCTTT
>.|13|TRBV27|TRBJ2-1|TRBD2
CASSLWRGDEQFF
TGTGCCAGCAGTTTATGGCGGGGGGATGAGCAGTTCTTC
>.|16|TRBV4-1|TRBJ2-7|TRBD2
CASSPSGRAGTYEQYF
TGCGCCAGCAGCCCTAGCGGGAGGGCCGGGACCTACGAGCAGTACTTC
>.|15|TRBV29-1|TRBJ1-1|TRBD1
CSVETGGSVNTEAFF
TGCAGCGTCGAAACAGGGGGCAGTGTGAACACTGAAGCTTTCTTT
>.|15|TRBV28|TRBJ1-5|.
CASSLTRGMGQPQHF
TGTGCCAGCAGTTTAACCAGGGGCATGGGTCAGCCCCAGCATTTT
>.|15|TRBV5-6|TRBJ1-1|TRBD1
CASSFGQGMNTEAFF
TGTGCCAGCAGCTTTGGACAGGGGATGAACACTGAAGCTTTCTTT
>.|17|TRBV7-6|TRBJ2-1|.
CASSPRVTTSASGEQFF
TGTGCCAGCAGCCCCCGGGTCACGACTAGTGCTTCGGGTGAGCAGTTCTTC
>once|15|TRBV3-1/TRBV3-2|TRBJ2-1|.
CASSQSSVRLAEQFF
TGTGCCAGCAGCCAAAGTTCGGTCAGGCTAGCGGAGCAGTTCTTC
>few|15|TRBV6-2/TRBV6-3|TRBJ1-3|.
CASSWTPGSGNTIYF
TGTGCCAGCAGCTGGACCCCGGGATCTGGAAACACCATATATTTT
>.|16|TRBV5-6|TRBJ1-2|TRBD1
CASSSMDREEADGYTF
TGTGCCAGCAGCTCAATGGACAGGGAGGAAGCGGATGGCTACACCTTC
>.|15|TRBV19|TRBJ1-6|.
CASSISGTGRSPLHF
TGTGCCAGTAGTATTAGTGGAACAGGGCGATCACCCCTCCACTTT
>.|17|TRBV4-1|TRBJ1-2|.
CASSQARQGSLNYGYTF
TGCGCCAGCAGCCAAGCTCGGCAGGGATCCCTAAACTATGGCTACACCTTC
>.|16|TRBV29-1|TRBJ1-4|.
CSVEFPRAERRGKLFF
TGCAGCGTTGAGTTCCCCAGGGCGGAAAGGAGAGGAAAACTGTTTTTT
>.|15|TRBV19|TRBJ2-2|TRBD2
CASSIGGGFPGELFF
TGTGCCAGTAGTATAGGCGGGGGGTTCCCCGGGGAGCTGTTTTTT
>.|15|TRBV5-5|TRBJ1-3|.
CASSLGFSSGNTIYF
TGTGCCAGCAGCTTGGGGTTTAGCTCTGGAAACACCATATATTTT
>.|17|TRBV3-1/TRBV3-2|TRBJ1-2|.
CASSQAGAPPSDYGYTF
TGTGCCAGCAGCCAAGCAGGGGCCCCCCCCTCGGACTATGGCTACACCTTC
>.|14|TRBV5-5|TRBJ1-5|TRBD1
CASSSWTGEQPQHF
TGTGCCAGCAGCTCGTGGACAGGGGAGCAGCCCCAGCATTTT
>few|15|TRBV5-1|TRBJ1-4|.
CASSLAGDGYEKLFF
TGCGCCAGCAGCTTGGCGGGGGATGGATACGAAAAACTGTTTTTT
>.|16|TRBV27|TRBJ1-2|.
CASSRSGGGLAYGYTF
TGTGCCAGCAGCCGGTCGGGCGGGGGCCTAGCCTATGGCTACACCTTC
>.|15|TRBV2|TRBJ1-1|.
CASSEGRKTSTEAFF
TGTGCCAGCAGTGAAGGGCGGAAAACGAGCACTGAAGCTTTCTTT
>medium-sized|15|TRBV19|TRBJ1-2|.
CASSTSETGVGGYTF
TGTGCCAGTAGTACGTCGGAGACAGGAGTGGGAGGCTACACCTTC
>.|15|TRBV5-1|TRBJ2-2|TRBD1
CASSSGQLNTGELFF
TGCGCCAGCAGCTCGGGACAGTTGAACACCGGGGAGCTGTTTTTT
>.|15|TRBV28|TRBJ1-5|.
CASSFGGGRNQPQHF
TGTGCCAGCAGTTTCGGCGGGGGGCGCAATCAGCCCCAGCATTTT